The TCR beta chain under discussion was sequenced for a study of blood T cell repertoires in COVID-19. Whole-study context: The United States, Italy and Spain were the sources of the acute and convalescent COVID-19 samples. Sources were T cells, B-cell-depleted T cells, or PBMCs; the material itself was cDNA or gDNA.

Per the study methods: From reference gene primer amplification, estimates of nucleated cell counts were derived. The assay was immunoSEQ multiplex PCR, and TCRdb's table has in-frame clones only and misses some. V, J and clone size derive from that table, while D and trimming were established from the DNA sequence. The sample lists fewer than 70,000 clones, 75% to 85% seen once, with roughly 25% in the top ten. V was pared by 3 bases and J by 2 bases, with 9 bases of the junction left unmatched. CDR3 size: 16 residues. The germline CDR1 and CDR2 sequences are ENHRY and SYGVKD. The gene calls are TRBV10-3 and TRBJ2-7, with 8 bases lining up with TRBD2. The clonotype was recovered from a man aged 50-59 years with acute or convalescent COVID-19. The sequenced material came from peripheral blood. In DNA, the CDR3 is TGTGCCATCAGTGACCAAATAGCGGGGTACACCTACGAGCAGTACTTC. As protein: CAISDQIAGYTYEQYF.